The 15 T cell receptor beta chains below all came from one sample that was sequenced in a study of vaccination and CD4 T cells after COVID-19. No antigen has been identified for these receptors. Sequencing of the DNA from cultured CD4+ T cells was carried out with the Oncomine TCR Beta short-read assay. MiXCR, applied by TCRdb to the PCR reads, yields one record per CDR3 protein. The profile shows about 18,000 distinct CDR3 sequences, roughly 73% of them singletons. Stated treatment: approximately nine-day PBMC culture with coronavirus spike peptide pools or control peptides (ViraFEST assay). This specimen was CD4+ T cells from blood, cultured in vitro, taken after SARS-CoV-2 vaccination. Receptors originate from a human donor who received a COVID-19 vaccine.

V gene TRBV19 combines with J gene TRBJ1-5; D is unclear. V dropped 4 bases and J dropped 3 bases, with 13 bases sitting between them. The germline V gene encodes CDR1 LNHDA and CDR2 SQIVND (reference sequence). The CDR3 has 15 residues. Written as DNA, the CDR3 is TGTGCCAGTAGTACTTCGGACGGCTTCAATCAGCCCCAGCATTTT. Protein sequence: CASSTSDGFNQPQHF.

This clonotype has only a few counts. The CDR3 nucleotides are TGCGCCAGCAGCTTGGGGGCGGGGGGCGTCCAAAGCACAGATACGCAGTATTTT. Protein: CASSLGAGGVQSTDTQYF. V and J are TRBV5-1 and TRBJ2-3; TRBD2 matches at 8 bases. The CDR3 is 18 residues long. Germline V gene data show CDR1 as SGHRS and CDR2 as YFSETQ. V lost 0 bases, J lost 0 bases, and 9 bases stayed unmatched.

This clonotype was seen a single time. The rearrangement links TRBV6-5 to TRBJ1-1, with D tentatively TRBD1 (5 bases). Trimming shortened V by 2 bases and J by 1 base, and 8 bases separated the two germline ends. The CDR3 is 14 amino acids. Germline CDR1 MNHEY, CDR2 SVGAGI. The CDR3 loop is CASSYRGPNTEAFF. The CDR3 DNA reads as TGTGCCAGCAGTTACCGGGGACCGAACACTGAAGCTTTCTTT.

This chain joins TRBV20-1 and TRBJ1-2; D is unclear. Trimming pared 4 bases from V and 2 bases from J, leaving 14 bases between. The germline CDR1 and CDR2 sequences are DFQATT and SNEGSKA (reference sequence). The CDR3 has 14 residues. This CDR3 reads CSAKTEKVNYGYTF. The CDR3 bases are TGCAGTGCTAAGACCGAGAAAGTAAACTATGGCTACACCTTC.

The chain joins TRBV30 to TRBJ2-2; the match to TRBD2 covers 8 bases. V was pared by 2 bases and J by 6 bases, with 5 bases of the junction left unmatched. The V gene's germline CDR1 is GTSNPN and CDR2 SVGIG (reference sequence). The length of the CDR3 is 14 residues. This CDR3 reads CAWSRGGPAGELFF. DNA for the CDR3: TGTGCCTGGAGTCGGGGGGGGCCGGCCGGGGAGCTGTTTTTT. Filled out from reference TRBV30 and TRBJ2-2, the complete variable domain reads SQTIHQWPATLVQPVGSPLSLECTVEGTSNPNLYWYRQAAGRGLQLLFYSVGIGQISSEVPQNLSASRPQDRQFILSSKKLLLSDSGFYLCAWSRGGPAGELFFGEGSRLTVL.

V and J are TRBV12-3 or TRBV12-4 and TRBJ1-2, with a weak D call TRBD1 (5 bases). Trimming took 4 bases from V and 8 from J, leaving 17 bases between them. The CDR3 has 14 residues. DNA of the CDR3: TGTGCCAGCAGTTGGGGCTCGGGGGAGGAGGGCTACACCTTC. Its translation: CASSWGSGEEGYTF.

DNA of the CDR3: TGTGCCAGCAGCCCATCAGGACAGGAGAGAATCTATGGCTACACCTTC. It codes for CASSPSGQERIYGYTF. J is TRBJ1-2 and V is TRBV7-9; 7 bases are a match to TRBD1. From germline, CDR1 is SEHNR and CDR2 FQNEAQ (reference sequence). V lost 5 bases, J lost 4 bases, and 13 bases stayed unmatched. The CDR3 totals 16 residues. Based on the CDR3 plus reference TRBV7-9 and TRBJ1-2, the full variable domain is DTGVSQNPRHKITKRGQNVTFRCDPISEHNRLYWYRQTLGQGPEFLTYFQNEAQLEKSRLLSDRFSAERPKGSFSTLEIQRTEQGDSAMYLCASSPSGQERIYGYTFGSGTRLTVV.

The chain joins TRBV6-1 to TRBJ2-3; TRBD1 matches 8 bases. The CDR3 covers 16 residues. Per germline, CDR1 MNHNS and CDR2 SASEGT. Trimming removed 7 bases from V and 5 bases from J; junction bases left unmatched: 14. The CDR3 protein is CASNRDGDRWGDTQYF. In DNA, the CDR3 is TGTGCCAGCAATCGAGACGGGGACAGGTGGGGAGATACGCAGTATTTT.

The V call is TRBV30, the J call TRBJ1-2; D gene ambiguous. The CDR3 runs 14 residues. V lost 0 bases and J 5 bases, leaving 13 bases between the germline ends. The germline gives CDR1 GTSNPN, CDR2 SVGIG (reference sequence). In DNA, the CDR3 is TGTGCCTGGAGTGTACTCTCGGCACATTATGGCTACACCTTC. Translating gives CAWSVLSAHYGYTF.

The chain combines TRBV20-1 with TRBJ2-3, with D possibly TRBD2 on 6 matching bases. The germline gives CDR1 DFQATT, CDR2 SNEGSKA (reference sequence). V was pared by 4 bases and J by 0 bases, with 14 bases between. The CDR3 contains 15 residues. The CDR3 DNA is TGCAGTGCTACCGTGGGGGGTTTCAGCACAGATACGCAGTATTTT. It is translated as CSATVGGFSTDTQYF.

J is TRBJ1-2 and V is TRBV24-1, with 11 bases lining up with TRBD1. The V gene's germline CDR1 is KGHDR and CDR2 SFDVKD. V lost 4 bases and J lost 7; bases outside the gene matches: 4. This CDR3 has 14 residues. Here the CDR3 reads CATSEYGTGGGYTF. The CDR3 DNA reads as TGTGCCACCAGTGAATACGGGACAGGGGGTGGCTACACCTTC.

This clonotype was detected only a few times. The chain recombines TRBV20-1 with TRBJ1-2; 9 positions agree with TRBD1. Trimming cost V 6 bases and J 4 bases; bases outside gene matches: 3. The CDR3 has 12 amino acids. Germline CDR1 DFQATT, CDR2 SNEGSKA (reference sequence). The CDR3 region is CSATGGGYGYTF. The CDR3 DNA sequence: TGCAGTGCAACAGGGGGCGGCTATGGCTACACCTTC.

This sequence joins TRBV20-1 and TRBJ2-5, with 12 bases matching TRBD2. The CDR3 is 16 residues long. Germline CDR1 and CDR2: DFQATT and SNEGSKA (reference sequence). V lost 0 bases to trimming and J lost 4 bases; unmatched junction nucleotides: 6. CDR3 protein: CSARDLAGGPGETQYF. CDR3 DNA: TGCAGTGCTAGAGATCTAGCGGGGGGGCCTGGAGAGACCCAGTACTTC.

The J gene is TRBJ1-5, the V gene TRBV12-3 or TRBV12-4, with D tentatively TRBD1 (6 bases). V lost 1 base and J 7 bases, leaving 11 bases between the germline ends. CDR3 length: 14 residues. The CDR3 DNA is TGTGCCAGCAGTTTAGAGGGACAAGGACAGCCCCAGCATTTT. As protein: CASSLEGQGQPQHF.

The rearrangement joins TRBV10-3 to TRBJ1-6, with no clear D. Germline-derived CDR1 and CDR2 are ENHRY and SYGVKD. The CDR3 contains 16 residues. Trimming took off 2 bases at V and 7 bases at J, with 15 bases between the two ends. DNA of the CDR3: TGTGCCATCAGTGAGAACCCCGCGCGGGCGAATTCACCCCTCCACTTT. Residues: CAISENPARANSPLHF.